The sample holds many counts of the clone carrying this T cell receptor (beta chain). Its cognate antigen is unknown. This sample is drawn from a study of T-cell reconstitution after alpha-beta-depleted transplantation in children. Study-level points and caveats: It was newly produced T cells that mostly accounted for T-cell counts and diversity one year after transplant. It was surviving recipient T cells and thymic progenitors that gave some patients high TCRbeta diversity at day 60. Reportedly, roughly two months post-transplant, alpha-beta T cells arose from several hundred expanded graft clones.

Researchers prepared the TCRbeta library using unique molecular identifiers, the study reports. TCRdb re-derived calls from the PCR reads in MiXCR, one entry per CDR3 protein. Counted here are some 550,000 distinct CDR3 sequences, 23% occurring once; the ten biggest clones make up around an eighth. Losses at the gene ends were 10 bases for V and 5 bases for J; bases not matched to a gene: 4. The CDR3 contains 11 residues. Germline V gene sequence: CDR1 MNHEY, CDR2 SVGAGI. The sample in question was PBMCs, mostly from graft donor cells, obtained 360 days after TCRalphabeta/CD19-depleted stem cell transplant. The sequence derives from a boy less than two years old who had a stem cell transplant for acute myeloid leukemia, so the T cells may come from the graft donor. V is TRBV6-5 and J is TRBJ1-2; 7 bases fit TRBD1. For the CDR3, the DNA is TGTGCCACCAAACAGGGGTATGGCTACACCTTC. Its translation: CATKQGYGYTF.